This T cell receptor (beta chain) was found in a study of blood T cell repertoires in COVID-19 (TCRdb year 2020). Regarding the complete study: Collaborator samples came from the United States, Italy and Spain and covered acute and convalescent phases of COVID-19. Samples came from the ongoing ImmuneRACE study (first 160 participants) plus 1,254 subjects from 6 global collaborators. The material from the prospective study consisted of cDNA or gDNA derived from T cells, B-cell-depleted T cells, or PBMCs. The dataset comprised deeply sampled blood TCRbeta repertoires from subjects exposed to, actively infected with, or recovered from COVID-19. The repertoires were made available in a free public database intended to serve as a resource for research on the immune response to SARS-CoV-2. Where available, HLA class I and class II types were taken from metadata supplied by the sample provider and were not determined by assay-based typing. A de-identified subject ID, COVID-19 status, age in years and sex were almost always included in the sample metadata.

Spanning cysteine to phenylalanine, the CDR3 consists of 14 amino acids. The read is trimmed to its CDR3 DNA, 42 bases read in frame from base 1. V was cut back by 4 bases and J by 3 bases, leaving a gap of 10 bases between them. Looking up the germline V gene yields CDR1 SGHRS and CDR2 YFSETQ. The immunoSEQ Assay, a bias-controlled multiplex PCR, was used to amplify TCRbeta CDR3 regions from genomic DNA. Per the authors' processing: The number of nucleated cells in each sample was estimated by amplification of reference gene primers within the assay. Sequence reads were collapsed and filtered to measure the absolute abundance of every unique TCRbeta CDR3 rearrangement. For each sample, productive Simpson clonality was calculated as the square root of Simpson's diversity index across productive rearrangements. TCRdb carries this immuneACCESS record with in-frame sequences only. Its versions omit some clonotypes, under half of them owing to an unresolved V gene in the studies checked, with the rest unexplained. The V and J calls and clone size are taken from that table; D and trimming were inferred from the DNA. Recorded for this sample are 190,000 or so clones; 81% of them occurred a single time. The top ten clonotypes cover about an eighth of the sample.

As concerns this clone: The antigen it binds to is not known. No per-base quality is available; no much larger clone lies one base away.

In Seattle, one collaborating source enrolled patients while the infection was active and tracked those patients longitudinally over the course of disease. Each collaborating institution followed its own protocols to collect whole blood in K2EDTA tubes. For TCRbeta analysis, collaborators shipped samples in one of three forms: frozen whole blood, isolated PBMCs, or DNA extracted from either of those sample types. Results and caveats for the whole study, not just this receptor: Clinical and demographic metadata were provided uncurated, with the amount varying by source and participant.

The rearranged segments are TRBV5-1 and TRBJ2-2, with a tentative D gene TRBD2 over 5 matching bases. This TCR came from a woman of 80 years or more with COVID-19, enrolled during active disease. Sequencing used peripheral blood. For the CDR3, the sequence is CASSRDVHTGELFF. The bases read TGCGCCAGCAGCCGGGATGTTCACACCGGGGAGCTGTTTTTT.